This TCR beta chain stems from a study of cytomegalovirus exposure and HLA in healthy donors. Study details: Unique TCR beta sequences numbering some 120 million came from 150 million to 200 million T cells in an earlier analysis. Study results and caveats: As was reported, the HLA-A and HLA-B alleles of most subjects were accurately predicted from TCR beta sequences. Researchers catalogued over 150 TCR beta chains as cytomegalovirus-associated.

Details on this clone: No antigen is known for it.

CDR3 length equals 15 residues. Looked up from germline, CDR1 is SGHTS and CDR2 is YDEGEE. The trim removed 3 bases at V and 3 bases at J, leaving 5 bases unmatched. It was with 60 Vbeta and 13 Jbeta primers that the PCR ran. Clones were read by immunoSEQ multiplex PCR, and TCRdb kept only the in-frame ones, dropping some. The data contain about 240,000 clones, 75% to 85% of them singletons. The genes are TRBV5-8 and TRBJ2-7; the match to TRBD2 covers 11 bases. Sequences were obtained from PBMCs. The sequence was obtained from a woman aged 55-70 years in good health and CMV-seropositive. The CDR3 spells CASSSLAGGSYEQYF. The CDR3 DNA reads as TGTGCCAGCAGCTCCCTAGCGGGAGGAAGCTACGAGCAGTACTTC.